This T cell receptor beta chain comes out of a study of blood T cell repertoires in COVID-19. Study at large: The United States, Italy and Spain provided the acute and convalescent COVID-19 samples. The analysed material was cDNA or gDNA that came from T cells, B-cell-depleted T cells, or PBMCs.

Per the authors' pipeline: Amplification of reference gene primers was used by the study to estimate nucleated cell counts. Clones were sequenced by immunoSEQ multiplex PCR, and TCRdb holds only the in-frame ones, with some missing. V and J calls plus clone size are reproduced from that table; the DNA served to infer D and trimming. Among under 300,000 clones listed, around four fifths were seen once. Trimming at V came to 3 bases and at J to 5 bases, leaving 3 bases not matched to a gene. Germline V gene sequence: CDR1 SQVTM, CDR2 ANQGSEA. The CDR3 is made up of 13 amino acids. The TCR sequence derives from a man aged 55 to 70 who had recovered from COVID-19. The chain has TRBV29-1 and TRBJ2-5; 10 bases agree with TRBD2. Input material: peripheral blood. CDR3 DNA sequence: TGCAGCGTTGATCCAGCGGGAGGGGAGACCCAGTACTTC. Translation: CSVDPAGGETQYF.